What follows are 17 T cell receptor beta chains derived from one specimen sequenced in a study of blood T cell repertoires in COVID-19. Only in-frame clones appear in the TCRdb table, and some are missing; sequencing was by immunoSEQ multiplex PCR. The top ten clones hold 0.9% to 1.5% of a sample with fewer than 450,000 clones, around 89% of them seen once. Sequencing used PBMCs or T cells enriched from blood (not recorded which). The receptors were sampled from a woman aged 18-29 years who had recovered from COVID-19.

The J gene is TRBJ2-5, the V gene TRBV2; a possible D gene is TRBD2 (5 bases). Germline V gene sequence: CDR1 SNHLY, CDR2 FYNNEI. The CDR3 contains 12 residues. Trimming took off 4 bases at V and 4 bases at J, with 7 bases between the two ends. The CDR3 sequence: CASSGRVETQYF. DNA of the CDR3: TGTGCCAGCAGTGGGCGGGTAGAGACCCAGTACTTC. Based on the CDR3 plus reference TRBV2 and TRBJ2-5, the full variable domain is EPEVTQTPSHQVTQMGQEVILRCVPISNHLYFYWYRQILGQKVEFLVSFYNNEISEKSEIFDDQFSVERPDGSNFTLKIRSTKLEDSAMYFCASSGRVETQYFGPGTRLLVL.

This clone has more than one count but fewer than ten. The genes are TRBV6-2 or TRBV6-3 and TRBJ1-2; 7 bases match TRBD1. Germline V lookup: CDR1 MNHEY, CDR2 SVGEGT. The V segment lost 7 bases and the J segment 8 bases; nucleotides outside the gene matches: 13. The CDR3 contains 14 residues. CDR3 sequence reads: CASNPQGIVGGYTF. Here the CDR3 DNA reads TGTGCCAGCAACCCACAGGGGATTGTCGGCGGCTACACCTTC.

The rearrangement uses TRBV5-1 and TRBJ2-3; 8 positions match TRBD2. Trimming cost V 4 bases and J 2 bases; bases outside gene matches: 9. Germline assignment: CDR1 SGHRS and CDR2 YFSETQ. This CDR3 region has 16 residues. CDR3 sequence: CASSLLLRGATDTQYF. The CDR3 region has the DNA TGCGCCAGCAGCCTTCTACTGCGGGGGGCCACAGATACGCAGTATTTT. Together with reference TRBV5-1 and TRBJ2-3, the CDR3 gives the full variable domain: KAGVTQTPRYLIKTRGQQVTLSCSPISGHRSVSWYQQTPGQGLQFLFEYFSETQRNKGNFPGRFSGRQFSNSRSEMNVSTLELGDSALYLCASSLLLRGATDTQYFGPGTRLTVL.

V and J are TRBV6-1 and TRBJ1-1; the D gene is possibly TRBD1 (6 bases). From germline, CDR1 is MNHNS and CDR2 SASEGT. There are 18 residues in the CDR3. The V gene lost 2 bases and the J gene lost 0 bases, with 19 bases spanning the gap. CDR3 residues: CASSEFGGGGALNTEAFF. The CDR3, as DNA: TGTGCCAGCAGTGAATTTGGCGGGGGCGGGGCGCTGAACACTGAAGCTTTCTTT.

V is TRBV11-2 and J is TRBJ2-5, with D uncertain. V gave up 1 base and J gave up 1 base, with 7 bases separating them. Germline V gene sequence: CDR1 SGHAT, CDR2 FQNNGV. The length of the CDR3 is 14 residues. The CDR3 is CASSLGQAQETQYF. Written as DNA, the CDR3 is TGTGCCAGCAGCTTAGGGCAGGCCCAAGAGACCCAGTACTTC. The full variable domain, completed using reference TRBV11-2 and TRBJ2-5, is EAGVAQSPRYKIIEKRQSVAFWCNPISGHATLYWYQQILGQGPKLLIQFQNNGVVDDSQLPKDRFSAERLKGVDSTLKIQPAKLEDSAVYLCASSLGQAQETQYFGPGTRLLVL.

This clone was detected only once. The chain is built from TRBV28 and TRBJ2-1, with D perhaps matching TRBD2 (5 bases). Germline V lookup: CDR1 MDHEN, CDR2 SYDVKM. The V gene lost 3 bases and the J gene lost 4 bases, with 13 bases spanning the gap. This CDR3 is 15 amino acids long. The CDR3 here is CASSFQADAYNEQFF. The CDR3 DNA sequence: TGTGCCAGCAGTTTTCAAGCGGATGCGTACAATGAGCAGTTCTTC.

The chain has TRBV19 and TRBJ2-5; weak D call: TRBD2 (7 bases). Per germline, CDR1 LNHDA and CDR2 SQIVND (reference sequence). There are 16 residues in the CDR3. With 3 bases removed from V and 5 bases from J, the gap between germline ends came to 19 bases. CDR3 nucleotides: TGTGCCAGTAGTATGGGTTCCGGGGGGCTGGGGGAGACCCAGTACTTC. Encoded protein: CASSMGSGGLGETQYF. The whole variable domain, filled in from reference TRBV19 and TRBJ2-5, reads DGGITQSPKYLFRKEGQNVTLSCEQNLNHDAMYWYRQDPGQGLRLIYYSQIVNDFQKGDIAEGYSVSREKKESFPLTVTSAQKNPTAFYLCASSMGSGGLGETQYFGPGTRLLVL.

The chain has TRBV6-5 and TRBJ1-3; D not certain. The CDR3 spans 14 residues. Germline CDR1 and CDR2: MNHEY and SVGAGI. V shed 5 bases and J shed 0 bases, with 8 bases lying between them. The CDR3 coding sequence is TGTGCCAGCAGTCCAGACTACTCTGGAAACACCATATATTTT. Amino acid sequence: CASSPDYSGNTIYF.

The V and J genes are TRBV6-5 and TRBJ2-7; no clear D. V was shortened by 4 bases and J by 3 bases, with 13 bases between the two germline ends. The CDR3 runs 14 residues. CDR1 MNHEY and CDR2 SVGAGI come from the germline V gene. CDR3 protein: CASSFSYQIYEQYF. The CDR3 region has the DNA TGTGCCAGCAGTTTCAGTTACCAGATCTACGAGCAGTACTTC.

The rearrangement links TRBV11-2 to TRBJ2-7; 7 positions match TRBD2. Germline V gene data show CDR1 as SGHAT and CDR2 as FQNNGV. This CDR3 is built from 16 residues. V was clipped by 4 bases and J by 0 bases; unmatched bases: 9. The DNA for the CDR3 is TGTGCCAGCAGCTCTCGAGGGAGGGTACTCTCCTACGAGCAGTACTTC. Protein sequence: CASSSRGRVLSYEQYF.

This clone showed up just once. This chain links TRBV28 with TRBJ1-5; D uncertain. This CDR3 is 14 amino acids long. Germline CDR1 is MDHEN and CDR2 is SYDVKM. Trimming cost V 3 bases and J 5 bases, with 11 bases left between them. In DNA form, the CDR3 reads TGTGCCAGCAGTTTTTTCCGGGTACATCAGCCCCAGCATTTT. Translated, it gives CASSFFRVHQPQHF.

Only a few counts were recorded for this clone. The chain recombines TRBV6-6 with TRBJ1-5, with no clear D. The CDR3 is 14 residues long. Between the trimmed V and J ends, which lost 6 bases and 1 base, there was a span of 10 bases. CDR1 and CDR2 (germline): MNHNY, SVGAGI (reference sequence). CDR3 protein: CASRAGASNQPQHF. CDR3 in DNA: TGTGCCAGCAGGGCAGGTGCCAGCAATCAGCCCCAGCATTTT.

The rearrangement uses TRBV2 and TRBJ1-5; the match to TRBD1 covers 7 bases. The CDR3 totals 16 residues. With V trimmed by 6 bases and J by 0 bases, 8 bases remained unmatched. Germline CDR1 SNHLY, CDR2 FYNNEI. CDR3 in amino acids: CASRGTDFNSNQPQHF. The CDR3 nucleotides read TGTGCCAGCAGAGGGACAGATTTTAATAGCAATCAGCCCCAGCATTTT.

The chain recombines TRBV27 with TRBJ2-7, with 8 positions matching TRBD1. Germline V gene sequence: CDR1 MNHEY, CDR2 SMNVEV (reference sequence). With 4 bases clipped from V and 5 bases from J, the junction kept 13 bases outside the gene matches. The CDR3 has 16 amino acids. CDR3 nucleotide sequence: TGTGCCAGCAGTTCTCTCCGACAGGGGATTATCCACGAGCAGTACTTC. It is translated as CASSSLRQGIIHEQYF.

V is TRBV19 and J is TRBJ1-4; a weak D match, TRBD1 (6 bases). The germline V gene has CDR1 LNHDA and CDR2 SQIVND (reference sequence). Trimming removed 1 base from V and 4 bases from J, with 13 bases in between. This CDR3 comprises 16 residues. The chain's CDR3 is CASSIVYDRYNEKLFF. The DNA of the CDR3 is TGTGCCAGTAGTATAGTTTACGACAGGTATAATGAAAAACTGTTTTTT. The variable domain in full, with the rest retrieved from reference TRBV19 and TRBJ1-4, is DGGITQSPKYLFRKEGQNVTLSCEQNLNHDAMYWYRQDPGQGLRLIYYSQIVNDFQKGDIAEGYSVSREKKESFPLTVTSAQKNPTAFYLCASSIVYDRYNEKLFFGSGTQLSVL.

The chain links TRBV29-1 to TRBJ2-2, with a weak D call TRBD1 (6 bases). Trimming cost V 5 bases and J 1 base, with 17 bases left between them. This CDR3 is built from 16 residues. Germline lookup yields CDR1 SQVTM and CDR2 ANQGSEA. The CDR3 nucleotides are TGCAGCGTTCTGGGCGCAGGGGAACAGAACACCGGGGAGCTGTTTTTT. This sequence encodes CSVLGAGEQNTGELFF.

This clone was seen only a few times. The chain is built from TRBV6-5 and TRBJ1-4; the D is unclear. Trimming took off 5 bases at V and 8 bases at J, with 12 bases between the two ends. Germline V gene lookup returns CDR1 MNHEY and CDR2 SVGAGI. CDR3 length equals 13 residues. CDR3 loop: CASSRHSGEKLFF. DNA of the CDR3: TGTGCCAGCAGTCGACACAGCGGGGAAAAACTGTTTTTT.